The following is a TCR beta chain sequence with its context. This sample was taken from a study of blood T cell repertoires in COVID-19. Study-level background: The study drew acute and convalescent COVID-19 samples from the United States, Italy and Spain. The cDNA or gDNA used as material had been derived from T cells, B-cell-depleted T cells, or PBMCs.

Data came from immunoSEQ multiplex PCR; TCRdb stores just in-frame clones and leaves some out. The sample lists approximately 76,000 clones, around nine tenths occurring once. CDR3 length equals 19 residues. V lost 3 bases and J lost 4; bases outside the gene matches: 15. The germline CDR1 and CDR2 sequences are SGHTA and FQGNSA. The rearrangement joins TRBV7-2 to TRBJ2-1; TRBD1 matches at 10 bases. Sequencing input: peripheral blood. The clonotype comes from a man aged 25 to 40 with acute or convalescent COVID-19. CDR3 in amino acids: CASSFDRGRWSGFYNEQFF. The CDR3 coding sequence is TGTGCCAGCAGCTTTGACAGGGGGCGCTGGTCGGGTTTTTACAATGAGCAGTTCTTC.